One sample yielded the 14 T cell receptor beta chains listed below, sequenced in a study of blood T cells in healthy people across ages (dated by TCRdb to the mid-2010s). The receptor library was made with 5' RACE. Sequencing was carried out with an Illumina HiSeq 2500. A second roughly 7 to 11 cycle PCR used a sample-barcoded 5' primer and a J-beta primer mix. In-frame beta chains were kept once TCRdb had trimmed the public reads at Q25 with fastp and called clones with MiXCR. Rows with a matching CDR3 protein are joined into one entry that keeps the most common DNA and genes. In all, the sample holds about 800,000 distinct CDR3 sequences, and about 45% of those were seen once. Less than 20% of the sample is held by the ten biggest clonotypes. The sequencing sample was made of blood. These receptors came from a man older than 75 in good health.

The chain employs TRBV28 and TRBJ2-7; either TRBD1 or TRBD2 may supply D (6 bases each). V was clipped by 7 bases and J by 3 bases, with 19 bases between them. The length of the CDR3 is 15 residues. Germline CDR1 MDHEN, CDR2 SYDVKM. CDR3 protein: CASNLWGDKFYEQYF. DNA for the CDR3: TGTGCCAGCAACCTCTGGGGGGACAAATTCTACGAGCAGTACTTC.

The chain links TRBV14 to TRBJ2-3, with 12 positions matching TRBD2. Germline lookup yields CDR1 SGHDN and CDR2 FVKESK. CDR3 length: 16 amino acids. The junction had 9 bases not matched to a gene; V was cut back by 1 base and J by 10 bases. CDR3 region: CASSQVGALAGGAQYF. In DNA, the CDR3 is TGTGCCAGCAGCCAAGTCGGGGCGCTAGCGGGAGGGGCGCAGTATTTT. Full variable domain (rest looked up from reference TRBV14 and TRBJ2-3): EAGVTQFPSHSVIEKGQTVTLRCDPISGHDNLYWYRRVMGKEIKFLLHFVKESKQDESGMPNNRFLAERTGGTYSTLKVQPAELEDSGVYFCASSQVGALAGGAQYFGPGTRLTVL.

This sequence joins TRBV12-3 or TRBV12-4 and TRBJ2-7, with D unclear. CDR3 length: 13 amino acids. Trimming took 3 bases from V and 6 from J, leaving 12 bases between them. The CDR3 DNA reads TGTGCCAGCAGTTTTGGGCAGTCATTCGAGCAGTACTTC. Its protein product is CASSFGQSFEQYF.

This clonotype has at least ten counts. The rearrangement links TRBV7-2 to TRBJ2-5; weak D call: TRBD2 (5 bases). The V and J ends lost 1 base and 5 bases respectively, with 11 bases between them. The CDR3 has 14 amino acids. Germline assignment: CDR1 SGHTA and CDR2 FQGNSA. The CDR3: CASSLVEVRETQYF. The DNA for the CDR3 is TGTGCCAGCAGCTTAGTGGAGGTTCGGGAGACCCAGTACTTC.

Points on this clonotype: The junction and the germline gene differ at one end; a read error may be behind it. V and J are TRBV5-4 and TRBJ2-5; the D gene is possibly TRBD2 (6 bases). The CDR3 is made up of 15 amino acids. In germline, CDR1 is SGHNT, CDR2 YYREEE (reference sequence). CDR3 protein: CASRRSGGSQEIQYF. CDR3 nucleotides: TGTGCCAGCAGGCGTAGCGGAGGAAGCCAAGAGATCCAGTACTTC.

This chain connects TRBV14 to TRBJ2-5, with D perhaps matching TRBD2 (5 bases). V lost 1 base and J lost 1, with 10 bases in between. Germline CDR1 and CDR2: SGHDN and FVKESK. The CDR3 has 15 amino acids. CDR3 sequence reads: CASSQGRLTQETQYF. The CDR3 DNA reads as TGTGCCAGCAGCCAAGGCCGACTAACCCAAGAGACCCAGTACTTC.

This chain joins TRBV7-3 and TRBJ2-1; D ambiguous. V lost 5 bases and J lost 10, with 12 bases in between. Germline-derived CDR1 and CDR2 are SGHTA and FQGTGA. This CDR3 spans 12 amino acids. CDR3 sequence: CASSPQAGEQFF. CDR3 sequence (DNA): TGTGCCAGCAGCCCCCAGGCCGGGGAGCAGTTCTTC.

The chain recombines TRBV24-1 with TRBJ2-5; possibly TRBD2 for D (6 bases). The germline gives CDR1 KGHDR, CDR2 SFDVKD. The CDR3 contains 17 residues. Trimming pared 2 bases from V and 3 bases from J, leaving 18 bases between. CDR3 sequence (DNA): TGTGCCACCAGTGATTCCCGATCGACTAGGGCGGAAGAGACCCAGTACTTC. Protein: CATSDSRSTRAEETQYF.

This clonotype was recorded a few times. The V and J genes are TRBV3-1 and TRBJ2-5; no clear D. V was shortened by 6 bases and J by 5 bases, with 13 bases between the two germline ends. Germline V gene lookup returns CDR1 LGHDT and CDR2 YNNKEL (reference sequence). The CDR3 totals 13 residues. CDR3 sequence (DNA): TGTGCCAGCAGACCCCGGGTAGTTGAGACCCAGTACTTC. Encoded protein: CASRPRVVETQYF.

This clonotype has ten or more counts. This rearrangement joins TRBV12-3 or TRBV12-4 to TRBJ2-1; D might be TRBD2 (5 bases). The CDR3 runs to 15 residues. Trimming took off 4 bases at V and 10 bases at J, with 20 bases between the two ends. DNA for the CDR3: TGTGCCAGCAGTTCACTCGGGCTAGCCGATAGAGAGCAGTTCTTC. Translating it yields CASSSLGLADREQFF.

This sequence joins TRBV5-1 and TRBJ1-2, with 9 bases aligning to TRBD1. The CDR3 has 16 residues. Germline CDR1 and CDR2: SGHRS and YFSETQ. The V gene end was trimmed by 4 bases and the J gene end by 7 bases; junction bases not matched to a gene: 14. The CDR3 protein is CASSDSGQGYRSGYTF. As DNA, the CDR3 is TGCGCCAGCAGCGACTCCGGACAGGGGTACAGAAGTGGCTACACCTTC. Based on the CDR3 plus reference TRBV5-1 and TRBJ1-2, the full variable domain is KAGVTQTPRYLIKTRGQQVTLSCSPISGHRSVSWYQQTPGQGLQFLFEYFSETQRNKGNFPGRFSGRQFSNSRSEMNVSTLELGDSALYLCASSDSGQGYRSGYTFGSGTRLTVV.

This clonotype was found a few times. The chain combines TRBV20-1 with TRBJ1-1, with D possibly matching TRBD1 (5 bases). The CDR3 sequence is 17 residues long. Germline V lookup: CDR1 DFQATT, CDR2 SNEGSKA (reference sequence). V shed 3 bases and J shed 1 base, with 21 bases lying between them. The CDR3 spells CSASGILDTLSNTEAFF. The CDR3 bases are TGCAGTGCTAGTGGAATCTTGGACACACTTTCGAACACTGAAGCTTTCTTT.

In this sample, this clonotype turned up a few times. The V gene is TRBV11-1, the J gene TRBJ2-5; possibly TRBD2 for D (5 bases). Trimming removed 5 bases at V and 2 bases at J, with 21 bases between. The CDR3 contains 17 residues. CDR1 and CDR2 (germline): SGHAT, FQDESV (reference sequence). Here the CDR3 reads CASSPNSASSGQETQYF. As DNA, the CDR3 is TGTGCCAGCAGCCCAAATTCTGCTAGCTCGGGGCAAGAGACCCAGTACTTC.

Remarks on this clonotype: Just one base apart from a much larger clone, this may be a read error. This CDR3 fails to terminate in the conserved phenylalanine or tryptophan, so it likely reflects a read error. CDR3: CASSSLAGGEEDNEQFS. The DNA for the CDR3 is TGTGCCAGCAGCTCACTAGCGGGAGGGGAAGAGGACAATGAGCAGTTCTCC. The chain joins TRBV7-9 to TRBJ2-1, with 13 bases aligning to TRBD2. With 4 bases clipped from V and 5 bases from J, the junction kept 8 bases outside the gene matches. This CDR3 has 17 amino acids. The germline V gene encodes CDR1 SEHNR and CDR2 FQNEAQ (reference sequence).